A single sample gave rise to the 14 T cell receptor beta chains below, sequenced in a study of tumor and adjacent non-tumor tissue in lung cancer. The template was RNA from unsorted bulk tissue. More than 3 cm separated this lung sample from the edge of the tumor. The library came from three nested PCR rounds adapted from ARM-PCR protocols. TCRdb passed the multiplex PCR reads through MiXCR, listing each CDR3 protein once. The table has tens of thousands of distinct CDR3 sequences, 76% seen once. Sequenced material: distant non-tumor lung tissue. All receptors derive from a man aged 60 to 75 with non-small cell lung cancer.

This rearrangement joins TRBV6-2 or TRBV6-3 to TRBJ2-1; D ambiguous. Germline V gene sequence: CDR1 MNHEY, CDR2 SVGEGT. The CDR3 runs 14 residues. The CDR3 reads CSGSRHGSYNEQFF. CDR3 bases: TGTTCCGGCAGTAGACATGGCTCCTACAATGAGCAGTTCTTC.

Worth noting for this clonotype: The CDR3 end shows no conserved phenylalanine or tryptophan, and so a read error is likely. The chain carries TRBV12-3 or TRBV12-4 and TRBJ2-1; D might be TRBD2 (6 bases). The CDR3 loop spans 15 amino acids. DNA for the CDR3: TGTACCAACAGTTTCCCTCCGCGGGACCACAATGAGCAGTTCATC. Its translation is CTNSFPPRDHNEQFI.

The gene calls are TRBV28 and TRBJ2-1; 8 nucleotides match TRBD2. The CDR3 length is 16 residues. Per germline, CDR1 MDHEN and CDR2 SYDVKM. After removal of 5 bases from V and 13 bases from J, the junction contained 19 bases not matched to a gene. CDR3 in DNA: TGTGCCAGCAGTACGGCTAACGGGAGGGATCTCAACGAACAGTTCTTC. It translates to CASSTANGRDLNEQFF.

This clonotype occurred many times. V and J are TRBV28 and TRBJ2-2, with TRBD1 matching 9 bases. CDR3 length: 16 residues. V lost 5 bases and J lost 6; bases outside the gene matches: 10. Germline-derived CDR1 and CDR2 are MDHEN and SYDVKM. The CDR3 region has the DNA TGTGCCAGCAGTGATCCGGGACAGGGATTAGCCGGGGAGCTGTTTTTT. Its translation is CASSDPGQGLAGELFF.

A word on this clonotype: A junction end diverges from the germline sequence, so it may reflect a read error. V and J are TRBV28 and TRBJ2-3; no reliable D call. Germline CDR1 reads MDHEN; CDR2 reads SYDVKM. This CDR3 comprises 14 residues. CDR3 coding DNA: TGTGCTAGCAGTTTCGTTTCGGGCACAGATAGGCAGTATTTT. It specifies CASSFVSGTDRQYF.

Comments on this clonotype: The DNA is left out, because the CDR3 cannot be placed on it with certainty; the CDR3 is given as TCRdb lists it. The V and J genes are TRBV29-1 and TRBJ1-2. The germline V gene has CDR1 SQVTM and CDR2 ANQGSEA. From its first to its last residue, the CDR3 has 14 amino acids. Here the CDR3 reads CSAVGDGLSYGCTF.

The gene calls are TRBV11-2 and TRBJ2-4; TRBD2 aligns across 7 bases. Per the germline V gene, CDR1 is SGHAT and CDR2 is FQNNGV. V was clipped by 6 bases and J by 8 bases; unmatched bases: 13. The CDR3 extends over 15 amino acids. CDR3 in amino acids: CASSFPSGIGDIQYF. In DNA form, the CDR3 reads TGTGCCAGCAGTTTCCCTAGCGGAATTGGGGACATTCAGTACTTC.

As to this clonotype: Here the CDR3 omits its conserved ending phenylalanine or tryptophan, so a read error is the likely source. The chain uses TRBV11-1 and TRBJ2-3; no clear D gene. Germline V gene sequence: CDR1 SGHAT, CDR2 FQDESV (reference sequence). This CDR3 has 14 amino acids. CDR3 amino acids: CAGSLAGSTDKQYS. The CDR3 DNA is TGTGCCGGCAGCTTAGCTGGGTCCACAGATAAGCAGTATTCT.

A remark on this clonotype: No conserved phenylalanine or tryptophan ends this CDR3, so it is likely a read error. The chain is built from TRBV5-1 and TRBJ2-2; D is uncertain. Looked up from germline, CDR1 is SGHRS and CDR2 is YFSETQ. V lost 5 bases, J lost 5 bases, and 10 bases lay in between. The CDR3 is 13 amino acids. In DNA form, the CDR3 reads TGCGCCAGCAGGTTTATGGAAACCGGGGAGCTGTTTCTT. This translates into CASRFMETGELFL.

About this clonotype itself: One end of the junction is discordant with germline, which a read error may explain. J is TRBJ1-2 and V is TRBV29-1; D gene ambiguous. Per the germline V gene, CDR1 is SQVTM and CDR2 is ANQGSEA. The CDR3 has 12 amino acids. This chain's CDR3 is CCVASSNYGYTF. In DNA form, the CDR3 reads TGCTGCGTCGCGTCGTCGAACTATGGCTACACCTTC. Full variable domain (missing parts from reference TRBV29-1 and TRBJ1-2): SAVISQKPSRDICQRGTSLTIQCQVDSQVTMMFWYRQQPGQSLTLIATANQGSEATYESGFVIDKFPISRPNLTFSTLTVSNMSPEDSSIYLCCVASSNYGYTFGSGTRLTVV.

The chain carries TRBV20-1 and TRBJ2-1; TRBD2 matches 13 bases. V shed 5 bases and J 9 bases; nucleotides not matched to a gene: 4. Germline V gives CDR1 DFQATT, CDR2 SNEGSKA (reference sequence). This CDR3 spans 13 amino acids. The CDR3: CSAWTSGRFEQFF. CDR3 bases: TGCAGTGCTTGGACTAGCGGGAGATTTGAGCAGTTCTTC.

CDR3 coding DNA: TGTGCCAGCAGCTTGGGTCCCCGGTGGTTCTTC. Its protein is CASSLGPRWFF. The chain recombines TRBV7-2 with TRBJ2-1, with D uncertain. The germline CDR1 and CDR2 sequences are SGHTA and FQGNSA. V was cut by 3 bases and J by 15 bases, with 12 bases left in between. The CDR3 runs 11 residues.

The chain combines TRBV29-1 with TRBJ1-5; D might be TRBD1 (5 bases). Germline V gene sequence: CDR1 SQVTM, CDR2 ANQGSEA. Trimming removed 3 bases at V and 10 bases at J, with 19 bases between. CDR3 size: 14 residues. CDR3 amino acids: CSVDPGWGNRPQHF. The CDR3 DNA is TGCAGCGTTGACCCAGGTTGGGGCAATCGACCCCAGCATTTT.

Notes on this clonotype: This may be a read error, as it is one base from a much larger clone. The chain uses TRBV14 and TRBJ2-4; TRBD1 matches 10 bases. The CDR3 contains 20 residues. In germline, CDR1 is SGHDN, CDR2 FVKESK. CDR3 amino acids: CTSSQVSLPGQGRAKNIQYF. CDR3 sequence (DNA): TGTACCAGCAGCCAAGTCTCCCTACCGGGACAGGGGAGAGCCAAAAACATTCAGTACTTC.